These 26 T cell receptor beta chains share one sample of origin, sequenced in a study of control samples from healthy donors and cancer patients. Libraries were prepared by immunoSEQ multiplex PCR; TCRdb keeps only in-frame clonotypes and omits some of them. The sample records around 28,000 clones, about nine tenths being singletons. Source material: PBMCs. Receptor source: a man aged 45 to 65 with lung cancer.

V usage is TRBV18 and J usage is TRBJ2-7, with D hard to call. Trimming took off 6 bases at V and 0 bases at J, with 12 bases between the two ends. The CDR3 runs 14 residues. Germline assignment: CDR1 KGHSH and CDR2 LQKENI. In DNA form, the CDR3 reads TGTGCCAGCTCCCCCGGCGCTAACTCCTACGAGCAGTACTTC. This gives the protein CASSPGANSYEQYF.

The chain combines TRBV19 with TRBJ2-2; tentatively, D is TRBD1 or TRBD2 (6 bases each). Germline CDR1 is LNHDA and CDR2 is SQIVND (reference sequence). This CDR3 region has 18 residues. Trimming took off 3 bases at V and 4 bases at J, with 21 bases between the two ends. In DNA, the CDR3 is TGTGCCAGTAGTATCGTTGGGTGGAGGGGGGCGAGCACCGGGGAGCTGTTTTTT. This encodes CASSIVGWRGASTGELFF.

The chain uses TRBV3-1 (or the pseudogene TRBV3-2) and TRBJ2-6, with D perhaps TRBD2 (7 bases). V lost 8 bases and J lost 1, with 21 bases in between. The CDR3 runs 18 residues. Germline V gene lookup returns CDR1 LGHDT and CDR2 YNNKEL (reference sequence). The CDR3 sequence is CASENRGAIISGANVLTF. CDR3 in DNA: TGTGCCAGCGAAAACCGGGGGGCTATCATTTCTGGGGCCAACGTCCTGACTTTC.

In the case of this clone: The sample has other DNA sequences that encode this CDR3 too. The gene calls are TRBV7-9 and TRBJ1-4; D is unresolved. Germline lookup yields CDR1 SEHNR and CDR2 FQNEAQ (reference sequence). The CDR3 sequence is 13 residues long. Trimming shortened V by 7 bases and J by 7 bases, and 13 bases separated the two germline ends. CDR3 region: CASNGELGEKLFF. In nucleotides, the CDR3 is TGTGCCAGCAATGGGGAGCTGGGTGAAAAACTGTTTTTT.

This chain connects TRBV7-8 to TRBJ2-7; a possible D gene is TRBD1 (5 bases). V was clipped by 2 bases and J by 4 bases, with 6 bases between them. This CDR3 is 12 amino acids long. Germline values: CDR1 SGHVS, CDR2 FQNEAQ. CDR3 nucleotides: TGTGCCAGCAGCTTACAGGGATACGAGCAGTACTTC. Translation gives CASSLQGYEQYF.

This clone appeared once. J is TRBJ1-2 and V is TRBV7-8; D is unclear. The CDR3 length is 13 residues. Germline V gives CDR1 SGHVS, CDR2 FQNEAQ. V lost 1 base and J 1 base, leaving 4 bases between the germline ends. The CDR3 region is CASSLGGNYGYTF. As DNA, the CDR3 is TGTGCCAGCAGCTTAGGGGGTAACTATGGCTACACCTTC.

CDR3 DNA: TGTGCCAGCAGCAAAGCGGGGGGCCGCACAGATACGCAGTATTTT. Its translation is CASSKAGGRTDTQYF. The rearrangement links TRBV6-2 or TRBV6-3 to TRBJ2-3, with TRBD2 matching 9 bases. Germline V CDR1 and CDR2: MNHEY, SVGEGT. This CDR3 spans 15 amino acids. J lost 1 base, V lost 6 bases, and 5 bases had no gene match.

This rearrangement joins TRBV18 to TRBJ2-2; possible D gene TRBD1, 6 bases. CDR3 length: 14 amino acids. CDR1 is KGHSH, CDR2 LQKENI, per germline. Trimming left V 4 bases short and J 4 bases short, with 10 bases between. The CDR3 DNA follows: TGTGCCAGCTCACTGCAGGGGAGCACCGGGGAGCTGTTTTTT. It encodes CASSLQGSTGELFF.

The J gene is TRBJ1-2, the V gene TRBV18; D gene ambiguous. CDR1 is KGHSH and CDR2 is LQKENI in the germline V gene. The CDR3 is made up of 14 amino acids. V shed 3 bases and J shed 6 bases, with 14 bases lying between them. As DNA, the CDR3 is TGTGCCAGCTCACCGGGGTTGAAGGAGAATGGCTACACCTTC. It yields the protein CASSPGLKENGYTF.

V usage is TRBV9 and J usage is TRBJ1-4; TRBD1 matches at 9 bases. The germline gives CDR1 SGDLS, CDR2 YYNGEE. This CDR3 contains 14 residues. J lost 5 bases, V lost 4 bases, and 3 bases had no gene match. CDR3 sequence: CASSPGQGNEKLFF. DNA for the CDR3: TGTGCCAGCAGCCCGGGACAGGGCAATGAAAAACTGTTTTTT.

CDR3 coding DNA: TGTGCCAGCAGCTACGTCTCTGTCGGGCCGCAGTATTTT. It is translated as CASSYVSVGPQYF. This chain joins TRBV21-1 and TRBJ2-3. TRBV21-1 is tagged as a pseudogene. The CDR3 length is 13 residues.

The V and J genes are TRBV29-1 and TRBJ2-1; TRBD2 might be the D (6 bases). Trimming stripped 3 bases from V and 9 bases from J, with 9 bases between. Germline assignment: CDR1 SQVTM and CDR2 ANQGSEA. This CDR3 has 11 residues. CDR3 protein: CSVENSGEQFF. CDR3 nucleotides: TGCAGCGTTGAGAATAGCGGTGAGCAGTTCTTC.

As DNA, the CDR3 is TGTGCCAGCAGGAGACAGGGACCTAACACCGGGGAGCTGTTTTTT. This translates into CASRRQGPNTGELFF. The chain has TRBV6-5 and TRBJ2-2; 7 bases match TRBD1. V lost 6 bases, J lost 2 bases, and 6 bases stayed unmatched. From germline, CDR1 is MNHEY and CDR2 SVGAGI. The CDR3 spans 15 residues.

The CDR3 sequence is CASSLSPISSGATDTQYF. The CDR3 DNA reads as TGTGCCAGCAGTTTATCCCCGATCTCTAGCGGGGCCACAGATACGCAGTATTTT. The chain joins TRBV27 to TRBJ2-3; 9 bases are a match to TRBD2. The germline V gene has CDR1 MNHEY and CDR2 SMNVEV (reference sequence). V lost 0 bases, J lost 2 bases, and 9 bases stayed unmatched. This CDR3 region has 18 residues.

This chain links TRBV4-3 with TRBJ1-1; D unresolved. Trimming left V 0 bases short and J 3 bases short, with 14 bases between. The CDR3 totals 16 residues. The V gene's germline CDR1 is LGHNA and CDR2 YSLEER. The CDR3, as DNA: TGCGCCAGCAGCCAAGAGGATCGATTGGGCTACACTGAAGCTTTCTTT. It codes for CASSQEDRLGYTEAFF.

The chain couples TRBV12-3 or TRBV12-4 to TRBJ2-7; TRBD2 is a possible D gene (5 bases). Trimming left V 9 bases short and J 0 bases short, with 12 bases between. The CDR3 extends over 13 amino acids. The CDR3 DNA follows: TGTGCCAGTTTAAGTGGGAGCTCCTACGAGCAGTACTTC. Residues: CASLSGSSYEQYF.

The CDR3 loop reads CASSRPGQSQETQYF. CDR3 bases: TGTGCCAGCAGCCGTCCAGGACAGAGCCAAGAGACCCAGTACTTC. The rearrangement links TRBV28 to TRBJ2-5; tentatively, D is TRBD1 (6 bases). Germline-derived CDR1 and CDR2 are MDHEN and SYDVKM. This CDR3 comprises 15 residues. Trimming pared 6 bases from V and 1 base from J, leaving 15 bases between.

The J gene is TRBJ1-1, the V gene TRBV7-9; no clear D gene. This CDR3 spans 14 amino acids. V shed 2 bases and J shed 0 bases, with 7 bases lying between them. The germline V gene has CDR1 SEHNR and CDR2 FQNEAQ (reference sequence). The CDR3 region is CASSLQDMNTEAFF. The CDR3 DNA is TGTGCCAGCAGCTTACAGGATATGAACACTGAAGCTTTCTTT. The variable domain in full, with the rest retrieved from reference TRBV7-9 and TRBJ1-1, is DTGVSQNPRHKITKRGQNVTFRCDPISEHNRLYWYRQTLGQGPEFLTYFQNEAQLEKSRLLSDRFSAERPKGSFSTLEIQRTEQGDSAMYLCASSLQDMNTEAFFGQGTRLTVV.

The V and J genes are TRBV9 and TRBJ1-5; 9 bases match TRBD1. The CDR3 length is 15 residues. Germline-derived CDR1 and CDR2 are SGDLS and YYNGEE. V was clipped by 3 bases and J by 7 bases; unmatched bases: 8. The CDR3 here is CASSATGGPRQPQHF. In nucleotides, the CDR3 is TGTGCCAGCAGCGCTACAGGGGGCCCTCGGCAGCCCCAGCATTTT.

This chain uses TRBV6-5 with TRBJ2-4; D perhaps matches TRBD1 (5 bases). Germline V gives CDR1 MNHEY, CDR2 SVGAGI. Trimming pared 0 bases from V and 1 base from J, leaving 10 bases between. This CDR3 is 16 amino acids long. CDR3 in amino acids: CASSYSAGQAKNIQYF. CDR3 coding DNA: TGTGCCAGCAGTTACTCTGCAGGGCAGGCCAAAAACATTCAGTACTTC.

The chain joins TRBV7-9 to TRBJ2-1; TRBD2 matches 10 bases. CDR1 and CDR2 from the germline V gene are SEHNR and FQNEAQ (reference sequence). J gave up 10 bases and V 8 bases, and 17 bases lay outside the gene matches. The CDR3 length is 16 residues. In DNA, the CDR3 is TGTGCCAGCGGCAGCGGCTCTAGCGGGGGTATCTTAGAGCAGTTCTTC. This translates into CASGSGSSGGILEQFF. Drawing the rest from reference TRBV7-9 and TRBJ2-1, the complete variable domain is DTGVSQNPRHKITKRGQNVTFRCDPISEHNRLYWYRQTLGQGPEFLTYFQNEAQLEKSRLLSDRFSAERPKGSFSTLEIQRTEQGDSAMYLCASGSGSSGGILEQFFGPGTRLTVL.

The chain's CDR3 is CASSYWTPNQPQHF. CDR3 DNA sequence: TGTGCCAGCAGTTACTGGACACCGAATCAGCCCCAGCATTTT. V gene TRBV6-2 or TRBV6-3 combines with J gene TRBJ1-5; possible D gene TRBD1, 5 bases. The CDR3 runs 14 residues. The germline V gene encodes CDR1 MNHEY and CDR2 SVGEGT. V shed 1 base and J shed 4 bases, with 8 bases lying between them.

V gene TRBV4-3 combines with J gene TRBJ2-1; TRBD2 agrees at 9 bases. Germline CDR1 is LGHNA and CDR2 is YSLEER. J was trimmed by 2 bases and V by 4 bases; bases with no gene match: 0. This CDR3 is 14 amino acids long. For the CDR3, the DNA is TGCGCCAGCAGCCTAGCGGGGGCCTACAATGAGCAGTTCTTC. Translating it yields CASSLAGAYNEQFF.

V is TRBV5-1 and J is TRBJ2-3, with 11 nucleotides matching TRBD2. After removal of 4 bases from V and 1 base from J, the junction contained 14 bases not matched to a gene. The CDR3 has 19 amino acids. Germline V gene data show CDR1 as SGHRS and CDR2 as YFSETQ. CDR3 coding DNA: TGCGCCAGCAGCACCGCCCGGCCTAGCGGGGGGAGGGGCACAGATACGCAGTATTTT. This gives the protein CASSTARPSGGRGTDTQYF.

The rearrangement joins TRBV14 to TRBJ2-5; D is unclear. This CDR3 has 15 amino acids. The ends were cut back, 6 bases at V and 5 bases at J, with 19 bases in the middle. Germline CDR1 and CDR2: SGHDN and FVKESK. The chain's CDR3 is CASSSRHSPRETQYF. The CDR3 DNA reads TGTGCCAGCAGTTCTAGGCACAGCCCAAGGGAGACCCAGTACTTC.

The V call is TRBV18, the J call TRBJ2-2, with 8 bases fitting TRBD1. There are 18 residues in the CDR3. V lost 4 bases and J lost 7; bases outside the gene matches: 17. Germline CDR1 KGHSH, CDR2 LQKENI. The CDR3 reads CASSQNGVFRQGNGELFF. CDR3 nucleotide sequence: TGTGCCAGCTCACAAAATGGAGTTTTTCGACAGGGGAACGGGGAGCTGTTTTTT.